Presented here are 16 T cell receptor beta chains from one specimen sequenced in a study of blood T cell repertoires in COVID-19. Profiling relied on immunoSEQ multiplex PCR, and the TCRdb table lists in-frame clones only, not all of them. The sample shows 350,000 to 400,000 clones, around nine tenths of them seen only once. The sample comprised peripheral blood. These receptors were taken from a woman in her fifties or sixties with COVID-19, enrolled during active disease.

Only one count was recorded for this clone. The chain employs TRBV3-1 (or the pseudogene TRBV3-2) and TRBJ1-2; D uncertain. Trimming stripped 3 bases from V and 5 bases from J, with 10 bases between. The CDR3 extends over 13 amino acids. Germline lookup yields CDR1 LGHDT and CDR2 YNNKEL (reference sequence). Written as DNA, the CDR3 is TGTGCCAGCAGCCATCTAACTGATTATGGCTACACCTTC. It specifies CASSHLTDYGYTF.

The chain employs TRBV30 and TRBJ2-7, with D possibly being TRBD1 (6 bases). This CDR3 has 13 amino acids. Trimming cost V 1 base and J 2 bases, with 9 bases left between them. Germline CDR1 and CDR2: GTSNPN and SVGIG (reference sequence). CDR3 bases: TGTGCCTGGAGTGCGGCAGGGGCCTACGAGCAGTACTTC. Protein product: CAWSAAGAYEQYF.

The CDR3 loop reads CASSLISGGGGEQYF. DNA for the CDR3: TGTGCCAGCAGCCTAATATCGGGGGGAGGTGGCGAGCAGTACTTC. This rearrangement joins TRBV3-1 (or the pseudogene TRBV3-2) to TRBJ2-7; 7 bases align to TRBD2. Germline assignment: CDR1 LGHDT and CDR2 YNNKEL (reference sequence). The ends lost 4 bases at V and 6 bases at J; junction bases unmatched: 12. This CDR3 has 15 residues.

This CDR3 reads CASSLGQGGYTEAFF. CDR3 bases: TGTGCCAGCTCCCTCGGACAGGGAGGATACACTGAAGCTTTCTTT. The V and J genes are TRBV18 and TRBJ1-1; TRBD1 aligns across 8 bases. The germline V gene encodes CDR1 KGHSH and CDR2 LQKENI. Trimming removed 6 bases from V and 3 bases from J; junction bases left unmatched: 9. The CDR3 is 15 amino acids.

The rearrangement links TRBV5-4 to TRBJ2-1; TRBD1 agrees at 10 bases. V lost 3 bases, J lost 6 bases, and 9 bases stayed unmatched. Germline V gene lookup returns CDR1 SGHNT and CDR2 YYREEE (reference sequence). The CDR3 contains 16 residues. CDR3: CASSSRTGGFTNEQFF. The DNA of the CDR3 is TGTGCCAGCAGCTCCCGGACAGGGGGATTTACCAATGAGCAGTTCTTC.

The genes are TRBV27 and TRBJ2-7, with 11 bases that match TRBD2. This CDR3 region has 16 residues. V lost 2 bases to trimming and J lost 0 bases; unmatched junction nucleotides: 3. Germline assignment: CDR1 MNHEY and CDR2 SMNVEV (reference sequence). The CDR3 loop reads CASSLTSGGSSYEQYF. Here the CDR3 DNA reads TGTGCCAGCAGTTTAACTAGCGGGGGTTCCTCCTACGAGCAGTACTTC.

The V and J genes are TRBV5-1 and TRBJ2-7, with 8 bases lining up with TRBD1. This CDR3 contains 13 residues. V lost 4 bases, J lost 5 bases, and 5 bases stayed unmatched. Germline V lookup: CDR1 SGHRS, CDR2 YFSETQ. For the CDR3, the DNA is TGCGCCAGCAGCGGACAGGGAGAGGACGAGCAGTACTTC. Protein product: CASSGQGEDEQYF.

The chain joins TRBV6-5 to TRBJ1-2; the D gene is possibly TRBD1 (5 bases). CDR1 is MNHEY, CDR2 SVGAGI, per germline. Trimming shortened V by 7 bases and J by 2 bases, and 14 bases separated the two germline ends. The CDR3 consists of 14 residues. In DNA, the CDR3 is TGTGCCAGCACCGATGGGGGGTTGAACTATGGCTACACCTTC. Translating gives CASTDGGLNYGYTF.

As for this clone: In the same sample, other DNA sequences code for this CDR3. The genes are TRBV24-1 and TRBJ2-5; D is perhaps TRBD1 (6 bases). In germline, CDR1 is KGHDR, CDR2 SFDVKD. Trimming stripped 7 bases from V and 5 bases from J, with 10 bases between. The CDR3 extends over 12 amino acids. DNA for the CDR3: TGTGCCACCAGGGGTCAGGGGGAGACCCAGTACTTC. Amino acids: CATRGQGETQYF.

The rearrangement joins TRBV9 to TRBJ1-2; TRBD1 might be the D (5 bases). Trimming took 3 bases from V and 3 from J, leaving 18 bases between them. The CDR3 totals 16 residues. In germline, CDR1 is SGDLS, CDR2 YYNGEE. The CDR3 DNA reads TGTGCCAGCAGCGCAGGGACTGCCCAGAGTCACTATGGCTACACCTTC. Amino acids: CASSAGTAQSHYGYTF.

This clone was recorded once. The chain uses TRBV7-9 and TRBJ2-7; 11 positions agree with TRBD1. Germline V gene sequence: CDR1 SEHNR, CDR2 FQNEAQ (reference sequence). CDR3 size: 15 residues. The V gene end was trimmed by 5 bases and the J gene end by 5 bases; junction bases not matched to a gene: 8. The CDR3 DNA follows: TGTGCCAGCAGCCAGTTGGGACAGGGGGATCACGAGCAGTACTTC. Encoded protein: CASSQLGQGDHEQYF.

This clone was seen only a few times. Written as DNA, the CDR3 is TGTGCCAGCAGCTCCCTAAATGAGCAGTTCTTC. It yields the protein CASSSLNEQFF. The V gene is TRBV3-1 (or the pseudogene TRBV3-2), the J gene TRBJ2-1; unclear D gene. Germline V CDR1 and CDR2: LGHDT, YNNKEL (reference sequence). This CDR3 contains 11 residues. The V and J ends lost 5 bases and 7 bases respectively, with 6 bases between them.

J is TRBJ1-3 and V is TRBV6-2 or TRBV6-3; maybe TRBD1 (6 bases). The germline V gene encodes CDR1 MNHEY and CDR2 SVGEGT. The CDR3 consists of 16 residues. With 5 bases removed from V and 0 bases from J, the gap between germline ends came to 14 bases. DNA for the CDR3: TGTGCCAGCAGTCATCCGGGACAACTCTCTGGAAACACCATATATTTT. Its translation: CASSHPGQLSGNTIYF.

The chain uses TRBV7-2 and TRBJ1-1, with TRBD1 matching over 7 bases. Germline V lookup: CDR1 SGHTA, CDR2 FQGNSA. V lost 1 base, J lost 10 bases, and 12 bases stayed unmatched. The CDR3 consists of 15 residues. The CDR3, as DNA: TGTGCCAGCAGCTTAGTAGGTTGGACAGGAGAAGGAGCTTTCTTT. It yields the protein CASSLVGWTGEGAFF.

The chain couples TRBV10-3 to TRBJ1-3, with a possible D match to TRBD1 (5 bases). The V and J ends lost 5 bases and 0 bases respectively, with 14 bases between them. The CDR3 contains 16 residues. Germline CDR1 reads ENHRY; CDR2 reads SYGVKD. The CDR3 DNA sequence: TGTGCCATCAGTCCAAACCGGGGGGTCTCTGGAAACACCATATATTTT. Amino acids: CAISPNRGVSGNTIYF.

V gene TRBV27 combines with J gene TRBJ1-1; 7 nucleotides line up with TRBD1. The V gene end was trimmed by 5 bases and the J gene end by 3 bases; junction bases not matched to a gene: 3. This CDR3 is 13 amino acids long. CDR1 MNHEY and CDR2 SMNVEV come from the germline V gene (reference sequence). CDR3 sequence: CASSLGQHTEAFF. The CDR3, as DNA: TGTGCCAGCAGTCTGGGACAGCACACTGAAGCTTTCTTT.